This TCR beta chain was captured by sequencing in a study of cytomegalovirus exposure and HLA in healthy donors. Study-level information: A subsequent analysis reported that the 120 validation repertoires were produced on the same platform that had also been used for the 600 to 800 first-cohort repertoires. Study observations and caveats: In vitro testing confirmed three CMV-associated chains as specific for CMV antigens. TCR beta chains numbering more than 150 were designated cytomegalovirus-associated. In a later analysis, first-cohort TCR clusters were found to tend to co-occur in the 120 validation repertoires.

As concerns this clone: What it binds is unknown.

TCRdb's copy holds only in-frame clones and misses some; the assay was immunoSEQ multiplex PCR. The repertoire holds 59,000 or so clones, with approximately 89% as singletons. Germline V gene data show CDR1 as MNHNS and CDR2 as SASEGT. Trimming stripped 7 bases from V and 1 base from J, with 16 bases between. The CDR3 sequence is 15 residues long. Specimen: PBMCs. This clonotype originated in a woman under 30 in good health and CMV-seronegative. The V gene is TRBV6-1, the J gene TRBJ1-1; a weak D match, TRBD1 (6 bases). The CDR3 nucleotides are TGTGCCAGCAATCCGCGACAGGTCCCGAACACTGAAGCTTTCTTT. Amino acid sequence: CASNPRQVPNTEAFF.